A selection of T cell receptor beta chains follows, all from one sample in a study of OX40 agonist ivuxolimab in advanced cancers. The method was immunoSEQ multiplex PCR; TCRdb's version includes in-frame clones alone and lacks a portion of them. Of tens of thousands of clones listed, 88% are singletons. The source was CD4+ or CD8+ T cells sorted from blood, collected in a trial of the OX40 agonist ivuxolimab. Every receptor here comes from an adult with an advanced solid tumor such as melanoma, head and neck, liver or kidney cancer. The CDR3 runs from the conserved cysteine through the conserved F or W. D genes are given only for firm matches. Size is omitted from some rows. Given values are once, few, many or a class for expanded clones.

NA | NA | TRBJ2-1 | TRBV29-1 | TGCAGCGTTTCTCCGACTAGCAATGAGCAGTTCTTC | CSVSPTSNEQFF
TRBD2 | few | TRBJ2-3 | TRBV10-3 | TGTGCCATCAGACTCACTAGCGGGGGGGCGACAGATACGCAGTATTTT | CAIRLTSGGATDTQYF
NA | NA | TRBJ1-4 | TRBV6-4 | TGTGCCAGGGTAATCAGGGTTTCTAATGAAAAACTGTTTTTT | CARVIRVSNEKLFF
TRBD2 | NA | TRBJ2-5 | TRBV5-1 | TGCGCCAGCAGCTTGGCATCAGCGGGGGGGCCGGGTCGGGAGACCCAGTACTTC | CASSLASAGGPGRETQYF
TRBD1 | NA | TRBJ1-5 | TRBV2 | TGTGCCAGCAGTGAGGGGAGGGACAGGGTTCAGCCCCAGCATTTT | CASSEGRDRVQPQHF
NA | NA | TRBJ2-3 | TRBV7-2 | TGTGCCAGCAGCCCAGGACAGCGCACAGATACGCAGTATTTT | CASSPGQRTDTQYF
NA | NA | TRBJ2-7 | TRBV6-1 | TGTGCCAGCACGTACGGGGACCTATCCTACGAGCAGTACTTC | CASTYGDLSYEQYF
NA | NA | TRBJ1-4 | TRBV5-1 | TGCGCCAGCAGCTTTAGGGGCAACAATGAAAAACTGTTTTTT | CASSFRGNNEKLFF
NA | NA | TRBJ2-7 | TRBV7-2 | TGTGCCAGCAGCTTAGAAGGTGCAACAGCCCTATACGAGCAGTACTTC | CASSLEGATALYEQYF
NA | NA | TRBJ2-1 | TRBV11-2 | TGTGCCAGCAGCTTAGCTAGCTCCTACAATGAGCAGTTCTTC | CASSLASSYNEQFF
TRBD1 | NA | TRBJ2-3 | TRBV5-1 | TGCGCCAGCAGCCCACGACAGGGAGAGAATACGCAGTATTTT | CASSPRQGENTQYF
NA | NA | TRBJ1-1 | TRBV7-7 | TGTGCTAGCAGCCCCCAGATGAACACTGAAGCTTTCTTT | CASSPQMNTEAFF
TRBD1 | NA | TRBJ2-1 | TRBV7-6 | TGTGCCAGCAGCGCGGGACAGGGGGGCTACAATGAGCAGTTCTTC | CASSAGQGGYNEQFF
NA | NA | TRBJ2-4 | TRBV19 | TGTGCCAGTAAAACCTCAGGGGGGAGGAACATTCAGTACTTC | CASKTSGGRNIQYF
NA | NA | TRBJ2-7 | TRBV5-4 | TGTGCCAGCAGCTATAGAGACAGGTTGGGCTACGAGCAGTACTTC | CASSYRDRLGYEQYF
TRBD1 | NA | TRBJ1-4 | TRBV9 | TGTGCCAGCAGCGTTCAGGGGGACGTCTATAATGAAAAACTGTTTTTT | CASSVQGDVYNEKLFF
TRBD2 | NA | TRBJ2-1 | TRBV10-3 | TGTGCCATCAGTCAAAAGCGGGGGCCGAGCTCCTACAATGAGCAGTTCTTC | CAISQKRGPSSYNEQFF
TRBD2 | NA | TRBJ2-5 | TRBV13 | TGTGCCAGCAGCTTAGGCGGGGGGGTCCAAGAGACCCAGTACTTC | CASSLGGGVQETQYF
NA | few | TRBJ1-1 | TRBV14 | TGTGCCAGCAGCCGGACAGTGAACACTGAAGCTTTCTTT | CASSRTVNTEAFF
NA | NA | TRBJ1-1 | TRBV20-1 | TGCAGTGCCCATTCCGGGACTGGAGCTTTCTTT | CSAHSGTGAFF
TRBD1 | NA | TRBJ1-2 | TRBV19 | TGTGCCAGCAGCAGGGGGGGCGATGGCTACACCTTC | CASSRGGDGYTF
NA | NA | TRBJ1-6 | TRBV5-4 | TGTGCCAGCAGCTCCGTAACCAATAATTCACCCCTCCACTTT | CASSSVTNNSPLHF
NA | NA | TRBJ2-7 | TRBV7-9 | TGTGCCAGCAGCTTAGTACAGGGATCCTACGAGCAGTACTTC | CASSLVQGSYEQYF
NA | NA | TRBJ1-1 | TRBV11-2 | TGTGCCAGCAGCTTAGATGTCGGGGAAGCTTTCTTT | CASSLDVGEAFF
NA | NA | TRBJ1-2 | TRBV27 | TGTGCCAGCAGTTTATCAGTGGCGTACGGCTACACCTTC | CASSLSVAYGYTF
NA | once | TRBJ1-2 | TRBV6-6 | TGTGCCAGCAGGTCGACAGCTAACTATGGCTACACCTTC | CASRSTANYGYTF
NA | NA | TRBJ1-1 | TRBV5-6 | TGTGCCAGCAGCTTCGGGGGAGGGGGAAGGACTGAAGCTTTCTTT | CASSFGGGGRTEAFF
NA | NA | TRBJ2-7 | TRBV11-2 | TGTGCCAGCAGCTTGGGACCTGAGCAGTACTTC | CASSLGPEQYF
NA | NA | TRBJ2-7 | TRBV19 | TGTGCCAGTAGTTCTCGGGACTTTGGCGAGCAGTACTTC | CASSSRDFGEQYF
NA | NA | TRBJ2-2 | TRBV11-2 | TGTGCCAGCAGATACCTAGCGAACACCGGGGAGCTGTTTTTT | CASRYLANTGELFF
NA | few | TRBJ2-5 | TRBV7-9 | TGTGCCAGCAGCTTAATGAGGGAGACCCAGTACTTC | CASSLMRETQYF
NA | NA | TRBJ2-3 | TRBV11-2 | TGTGCCAGCAGCTTACTACGGGGGCCAACCACAGATACGCAGTATTTT | CASSLLRGPTTDTQYF
NA | NA | TRBJ2-1 | TRBV6-5 | TGTGCCAGCAGTTCCCAGGGGGGACTCTACAATGAGCAGTTCTTC | CASSSQGGLYNEQFF
NA | once | TRBJ1-1 | TRBV18 | TGTGCCAGCTCACCACTCCCAGGGGTCGTGAACACTGAAGCTTTCTTT | CASSPLPGVVNTEAFF
TRBD2 | NA | TRBJ2-7 | TRBV27 | TGTGCCAGCAGTCCTGCGGGGGGCCTCCGCGAGCAGTACTTC | CASSPAGGLREQYF
NA | NA | TRBJ1-6 | TRBV2 | TGTGCCAGCGGACTCCAATCCGCGTCACCCCTCCACTTT | CASGLQSASPLHF
NA | NA | TRBJ2-7 | TRBV5-5 | TGTGCCAGCAGCTTTGATACCGGGCCTTCCTACGAGCAGTACTTC | CASSFDTGPSYEQYF
NA | NA | TRBJ1-1 | TRBV7-9 | TGTGCCAGCAGCGGGCCCCAAACACGGGTTGCTTTCTTT | CASSGPQTRVAFF
TRBD1 | once | TRBJ1-2 | TRBV18 | TGTGCCAGCTCTCTACAGGGGGGCAACTATGGCTACACCTTC | CASSLQGGNYGYTF
TRBD1 | once | TRBJ2-7 | TRBV5-1 | TGCGCCAGCGCAGTTTGGGACAGGGACGACGAGCAGTACTTC | CASAVWDRDDEQYF
TRBD1 | NA | TRBJ1-1 | TRBV6-5 | TGTGCCAGCAGTGATTCGACAGGGACTGAAGCTTTCTTT | CASSDSTGTEAFF
TRBD1 | once | TRBJ1-2 | TRBV25-1 | TGTGCCAGCAGTAAACAGGGGGTCTATGGCTACACCTTC | CASSKQGVYGYTF
NA | NA | TRBJ1-2 | TRBV6-5 | TGTGCCAGCAGTTACGCGGGCGCTAACTATGGCTACACCTTC | CASSYAGANYGYTF
NA | few | TRBJ1-6 | TRBV7-9 | TGTGCCAGCAGCCTCCAGGATTCACCCCTCCACTTT | CASSLQDSPLHF
NA | NA | TRBJ1-2 | TRBV15 | TGTGCCACCAGCAGCGTCCTTACAGGTGTGGGTAACTATGGCTACACCTTC | CATSSVLTGVGNYGYTF
TRBD1 | NA | TRBJ1-2 | TRBV6-5 | TGTGCCAGCAGTCAACACGGACAGGGGTCCTCTCGTGTAACCTTC | CASSQHGQGSSRVTF
TRBD1 | NA | TRBJ2-1 | TRBV18 | TGTGCCAGCTCACCATTAGGGACAGGGCCTTACAATGAGCAGTTCTTC | CASSPLGTGPYNEQFF
TRBD2 | NA | TRBJ2-3 | TRBV5-1 | TGCGCCAGCAGCTTGGAAGCGGGGGGGAGCACAGATACGCAGTATTTT | CASSLEAGGSTDTQYF
TRBD1 | NA | TRBJ1-2 | TRBV7-9 | TGTGCCAGCGCCCGAAAGACAGGGGGTAATGGCTACACCTTC | CASARKTGGNGYTF
NA | once | TRBJ2-7 | TRBV19 | TGTGCCAGTAGTACGCAGCATGGGGGTTCCTACGAGCAGTACTTC | CASSTQHGGSYEQYF
NA | once | TRBJ2-7 | TRBV28 | TGTGCCAGCAAACCTCTCTCCTACGAGCAGTACTTC | CASKPLSYEQYF
NA | NA | TRBJ2-1 | TRBV20-1 | TGCAGTGCTTACGAGGGGGGTAGGCAGTTCTTC | CSAYEGGRQFF
NA | NA | TRBJ1-5 | TRBV27 | TGTGCCAGCAGTTTAAATCAGTACCAGCCCCAGCATTTT | CASSLNQYQPQHF
TRBD1 | NA | TRBJ2-7 | TRBV25-1 | TGTGCCAGCAGTGAATCTGGGACAGGAACCTACGAGCAGTACTTC | CASSESGTGTYEQYF